This TCR beta chain was sequenced in a study of blood T cell repertoires in COVID-19 (TCRdb year 2020). Describing the broader study: Samples from collaborators originated in the United States, Italy and Spain and spanned both the acute and convalescent phases of COVID-19. A de-identified subject ID, COVID-19 status, age in years and sex were almost always included in the sample metadata. Where available, HLA class I and class II types were obtained from metadata supplied by the sample provider rather than from assay-based typing. Deeply sampled blood TCRbeta repertoires from subjects exposed to, actively infected with, or recovered from COVID-19 were included in the dataset. The prospective study material was composed of cDNA or gDNA derived from T cells, B-cell-depleted T cells, or PBMCs. The repertoires were made available in a free public database intended to serve as a resource for research on the immune response to SARS-CoV-2. Samples were obtained from the ongoing ImmuneRACE study (first 160 participants) and from over 1,000 subjects provided by 6 global collaborators. Summary of the overall study and its limitations: The quantity of clinical and demographic metadata differed by source and by participant and was supplied without curation.

Whole blood was collected in K2EDTA tubes by collaborating institutions according to the institutions' own protocols. For TCRbeta analysis, collaborators shipped samples as frozen whole blood, isolated PBMCs, or DNA extracted from either of those sample types. The CDR3 holds 15 amino acids from the cysteine to the phenylalanine. The kept DNA is CDR3 alone, 45 bases in frame from the first base. In the germline V gene, CDR1 corresponds to SGDLS and CDR2 to YYNGEE. V is cut by 4 bases and J by 4 bases, and the space between the germline ends is 17 bases. The immunoSEQ Assay, a bias-controlled multiplex PCR, was used to amplify TCRbeta CDR3 regions from genomic DNA. In the original analysis: The number of nucleated cells in each sample was estimated by amplification of reference gene primers within the assay. Sequence reads were collapsed and filtered to measure the absolute abundance of every unique TCRbeta CDR3 rearrangement. For each sample, productive Simpson clonality was calculated as the square root of Simpson's diversity index across productive rearrangements. TCRdb holds this immuneACCESS table with in-frame rearrangements only. Some clones are missing; in checked studies, unresolved V genes explain under half, and the rest has no known cause. The DNA gave D and trimming, while V, J and clone size come from that table. This sample lists just over 95,000 clones; approximately 87% were detected once. The leading ten clones occupy just over 15% of the sample.

This clone was detected only once. Its antigen target is currently unknown. No quality values exist for individual bases; no much larger clone is one base distant. The chain was built from TRBV9 and TRBJ1-1; the D gene is perhaps TRBD1, on 5 matching bases. The source is a human donor in a cohort sampled during active COVID-19. Sequences were obtained from peripheral blood. CDR3 region: CASSPRPGGSTEAFF. The DNA is TGTGCCAGCAGCCCCCGGCCGGGGGGGAGCACTGAAGCTTTCTTT. Full variable domain (CDR3 extended with the reference TRBV9 and TRBJ1-1 proteins): DSGVTQTPKHLITATGQRVTLRCSPRSGDLSVYWYQQSLDQGLQFLIQYYNGEERAKGNILERFSAQQFPDLHSELNLSSLELGDSALYFCASSPRPGGSTEAFFGQGTRLTVV.